These T cell receptor beta chains were read from a single sample in a study of blood T cell repertoires in COVID-19. Repertoires were generated with immunoSEQ multiplex PCR, while TCRdb's copy carries only in-frame clones and drops some. The sample lists 360,000 or so clones; roughly 84% were seen once. Material for sequencing was PBMCs or T cells enriched from blood (not recorded which). Source of these receptors: a woman aged 25 to 45 who had recovered from COVID-19. Both conserved end residues are trimmed from each CDR3. D genes are given only for firm matches.

TRBV3-1/TRBV3-2	TRBJ2-3	TRBD2	ASSQDLPSLAGGDTQY
TRBV28	TRBJ1-4	-	ASSFAGWEKLF
TRBV30	TRBJ1-6	-	AWSVGGDNSPLH
TRBV4-1	TRBJ2-1	TRBD2	ASSRGTSGYNEQF
TRBV3-1/TRBV3-2	TRBJ1-5	-	ASSLSTQGRRQPQH
TRBV4-1	TRBJ2-7	-	ASSQDQSYEQY
TRBV6-5	TRBJ1-2	TRBD1	ASRFGQGARGYT
TRBV18	TRBJ2-3	TRBD1	ASSPGPETGSDTQY
TRBV4-1	TRBJ2-5	TRBD2	ASSLRPGTSGGAEETQY
TRBV5-6	TRBJ1-1	TRBD1	ASSLVTGGITEAF
TRBV6-5	TRBJ1-4	TRBD1	ASSTRTGVEEKLF
TRBV3-1/TRBV3-2	TRBJ2-7	-	ASSQEGVGAYEQY
TRBV5-1	TRBJ2-1	TRBD1	ASSLAPPGQGAEQF
TRBV10-3	TRBJ2-1	-	AISESAADQYNEQF
TRBV3-1/TRBV3-2	TRBJ2-2	TRBD2	ASSPPRASGRGGELF
TRBV27	TRBJ2-3	TRBD2	ASSHQRGGLRTQY
TRBV18	TRBJ2-3	-	ASSETIASTDTQY
TRBV18	TRBJ2-7	-	ASSRRGQFYEQY
TRBV7-9	TRBJ2-7	-	ASSLVPRDEQY
TRBV7-9	TRBJ2-3	TRBD2	ASSLGRLAGGDTQY
TRBV27	TRBJ1-4	TRBD1	ASSETRDRNEKLF
TRBV4-1	TRBJ2-7	-	ASSQERASFSYEQY
TRBV5-6	TRBJ2-7	-	ASSFQPLTYEQY
TRBV11-2	TRBJ2-2	TRBD2	ASSLGYITSGSSGELF
TRBV7-6	TRBJ1-2	-	ASSLLAGGEQIGYGYT
TRBV12-3/TRBV12-4	TRBJ2-2	-	ASSAADTGELF
TRBV27	TRBJ2-1	TRBD2	ASSWEGSSYNEQF
TRBV7-9	TRBJ1-5	-	ASSQSEDQPQH
TRBV28	TRBJ1-6	-	ASSSPGSPYYNSPLH
TRBV12-3/TRBV12-4	TRBJ2-1	-	ASSGDSYNEQF
TRBV5-1	TRBJ1-1	-	ASSTQGRGTEAF
TRBV10-3	TRBJ1-2	TRBD1	AISEGQDYGYT
TRBV2	TRBJ2-5	TRBD2	ASKAGGPVETQY
TRBV11-3	TRBJ1-5	TRBD1	ASSFIRDRESRQPQH
TRBV5-1	TRBJ1-2	-	ASSSTTSGGYGYT
TRBV30	TRBJ1-1	-	AWSVMTNTEAF
TRBV6-4	TRBJ2-1	-	ASSRLSPTESSYNEQF
TRBV6-5	TRBJ1-5	TRBD1	ASSYGKTGWSQH
TRBV6-1	TRBJ1-1	-	ASSDYQGNTEAF
TRBV30	TRBJ2-7	-	AWRGDSYEQY
TRBV9	TRBJ2-5	-	ASSGLVEGETQY
TRBV15	TRBJ2-1	-	ATSRQDSYNEQF
TRBV30	TRBJ2-7	-	AWSPGSSYEQY
TRBV12-3/TRBV12-4	TRBJ1-2	-	ASSPLRGYGYT
TRBV20-1	TRBJ2-1	TRBD1	SASKAGDRENNEQF
TRBV28	TRBJ2-1	-	ASSFGFGGQF
TRBV30	TRBJ1-1	-	AWSVGGLRDTEAF
TRBV16	TRBJ1-6	-	ASSQSKGSGYNSPLH
TRBV27	TRBJ1-1	-	ASSLQGNTEAF
TRBV28	TRBJ1-3	-	ASSFWSSGNTIY
TRBV29-1	TRBJ2-5	TRBD2	SVPLAGETQY
TRBV7-2	TRBJ2-7	TRBD2	ASSSTSGGPHEQY
TRBV28	TRBJ2-7	-	ASSFERTYEQY
TRBV7-2	TRBJ1-2	TRBD1	ASSFYLTGRNYGYT
TRBV28	TRBJ2-7	-	ASSTGTYEQY